The 8 T cell receptor beta chains listed next were all sequenced from one sample in a study of blood T cell repertoires in COVID-19. The table came from immunoSEQ multiplex PCR; TCRdb's copy has only in-frame clones and leaves some out. The data show 150,000 to 170,000 clones, 70% to 90% seen once. Sequenced: peripheral blood. Every receptor here comes from a woman aged 60-70 years with COVID-19, enrolled during active disease.

CDR3 sequence reads: CASSRQPQRGLTDTQYF. The CDR3 nucleotides read TGTGCCAGCAGCCGACAACCTCAGCGGGGCCTCACAGATACGCAGTATTTT. The chain has TRBV7-3 and TRBJ2-3, with 7 positions matching TRBD2. In germline, CDR1 is SGHTA, CDR2 FQGTGA. The V segment lost 5 bases and the J segment 2 bases; nucleotides outside the gene matches: 13. This CDR3 is 17 amino acids long.

This clone has a single count. The chain links TRBV6-5 to TRBJ1-4; 10 bases are shared with TRBD1. Per germline, CDR1 MNHEY and CDR2 SVGAGI. Trimming cost V 6 bases and J 4 bases; bases outside gene matches: 5. This CDR3 has 15 residues. CDR3 nucleotides: TGTGCCAGCAGCTCCCGGGACAGGGGTAATGAAAAACTGTTTTTT. This codes for CASSSRDRGNEKLFF.

V gene TRBV10-3 combines with J gene TRBJ1-2; 9 positions agree with TRBD1. The CDR3 totals 16 residues. Trimming removed 2 bases from V and 1 base from J; junction bases left unmatched: 5. Germline CDR1 and CDR2: ENHRY and SYGVKD. The CDR3 nucleotides are TGTGCCATCAGTGAGGCAGCGGGACAGGGTAACTATGGCTACACCTTC. Amino acid sequence: CAISEAAGQGNYGYTF.

This clone has only one observation. This sequence joins TRBV6-6 and TRBJ1-2, with D uncertain. This CDR3 comprises 13 residues. The germline V gene has CDR1 MNHNY and CDR2 SVGAGI (reference sequence). V gave up 5 bases and J gave up 8 bases, with 15 bases separating them. CDR3 in amino acids: CASSPGLKMGYTF. The CDR3 nucleotides read TGTGCCAGCAGTCCGGGTCTCAAGATGGGCTACACCTTC.

The chain carries TRBV5-8 and TRBJ2-1; weak D call: TRBD2 (6 bases). Germline CDR1 is SGHTS and CDR2 is YDEGEE. The CDR3 loop spans 16 amino acids. Trimming stripped 4 bases from V and 6 bases from J, with 20 bases between. CDR3 sequence: CASSDGRDLSGNEQFF. The CDR3 DNA sequence: TGTGCCAGCAGCGACGGCCGGGACTTGTCTGGCAATGAGCAGTTCTTC. The variable domain in full, completed from reference TRBV5-8 and TRBJ2-1, reads EAGVTQSPTHLIKTRGQQATLRCSPISGHTSVYWYQQALGLGLQFLLWYDEGEERNRGNFPPRFSGRQFPNYSSELNVNALELEDSALYLCASSDGRDLSGNEQFFGPGTRLTVL.

The chain employs TRBV6-5 and TRBJ1-5; 9 positions match TRBD1. The J segment lost 4 bases and the V segment lost 0 bases, leaving 1 base of the junction unmatched. The V gene's germline CDR1 is MNHEY and CDR2 SVGAGI. This CDR3 is 15 amino acids long. CDR3 sequence reads: CASSYSGTGNQPQHF. CDR3 in DNA: TGTGCCAGCAGTTACTCAGGGACAGGGAATCAGCCCCAGCATTTT.

This chain uses TRBV6-5 with TRBJ1-6; D is possibly TRBD1 (6 bases). Per germline, CDR1 MNHEY and CDR2 SVGAGI. The V gene lost 8 bases and the J gene lost 5 bases, with 10 bases spanning the gap. The CDR3 contains 13 residues. CDR3 coding DNA: TGTGCCAGCCGATGGACAGATAATTCACCCCTCCACTTT. As protein: CASRWTDNSPLHF.

The chain couples TRBV5-1 to TRBJ2-5, with 8 positions matching TRBD2. The V and J ends lost 2 bases and 4 bases, in that order; junction bases with no gene match: 10. This CDR3 is built from 16 residues. Germline CDR1 reads SGHRS; CDR2 reads YFSETQ. The CDR3 loop reads CASSFGGAGGRETQYF. CDR3 DNA sequence: TGCGCCAGCAGCTTTGGGGGTGCGGGGGGCAGAGAGACCCAGTACTTC.